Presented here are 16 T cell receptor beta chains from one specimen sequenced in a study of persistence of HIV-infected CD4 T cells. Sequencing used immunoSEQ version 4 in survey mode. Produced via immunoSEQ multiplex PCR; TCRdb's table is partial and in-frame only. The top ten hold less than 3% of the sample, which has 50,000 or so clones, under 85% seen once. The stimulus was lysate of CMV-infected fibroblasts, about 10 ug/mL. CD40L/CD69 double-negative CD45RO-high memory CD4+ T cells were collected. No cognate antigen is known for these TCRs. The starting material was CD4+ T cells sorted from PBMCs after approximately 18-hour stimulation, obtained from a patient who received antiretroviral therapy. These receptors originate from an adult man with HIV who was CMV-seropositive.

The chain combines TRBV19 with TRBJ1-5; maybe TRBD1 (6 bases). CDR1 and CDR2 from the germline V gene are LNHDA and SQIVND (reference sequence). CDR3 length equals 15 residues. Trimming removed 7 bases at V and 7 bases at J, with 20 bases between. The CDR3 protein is CASIGRGGRGQPQHF. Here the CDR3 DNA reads TGTGCCAGTATCGGGCGGGGGGGCCGCGGACAGCCCCAGCATTTT. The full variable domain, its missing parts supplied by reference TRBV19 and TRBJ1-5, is DGGITQSPKYLFRKEGQNVTLSCEQNLNHDAMYWYRQDPGQGLRLIYYSQIVNDFQKGDIAEGYSVSREKKESFPLTVTSAQKNPTAFYLCASIGRGGRGQPQHFGDGTRLSIL.

The CDR3 DNA reads TGTGCCATCAGGTCGGCAGGGAACTCCTACGAGCAGTACTTC. Residues: CAIRSAGNSYEQYF. V gene TRBV10-3 combines with J gene TRBJ2-7; possibly TRBD1 for D (5 bases). The CDR3 has 14 residues. V lost 6 bases and J lost 0, with 12 bases in between. CDR1 ENHRY and CDR2 SYGVKD come from the germline V gene.

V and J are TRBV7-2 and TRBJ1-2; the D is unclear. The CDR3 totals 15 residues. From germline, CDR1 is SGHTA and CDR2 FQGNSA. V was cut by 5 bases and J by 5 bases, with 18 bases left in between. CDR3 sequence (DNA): TGTGCCAGCAGCACCGACACTTTCATGGGGTATGGCTACACCTTC. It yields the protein CASSTDTFMGYGYTF.

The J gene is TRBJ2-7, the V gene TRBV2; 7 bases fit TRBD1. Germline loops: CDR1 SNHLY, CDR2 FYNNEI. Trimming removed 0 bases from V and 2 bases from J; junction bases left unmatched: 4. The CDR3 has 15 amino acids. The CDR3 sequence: CASSEAMTGTYEQYF. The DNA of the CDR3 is TGTGCCAGCAGTGAAGCGATGACAGGGACCTACGAGCAGTACTTC.

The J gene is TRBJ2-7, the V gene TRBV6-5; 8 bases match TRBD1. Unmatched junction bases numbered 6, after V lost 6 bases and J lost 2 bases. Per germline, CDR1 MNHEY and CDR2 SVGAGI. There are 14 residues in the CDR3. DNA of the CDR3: TGTGCCAGCAGGACCGGGACAGGAGCCTACGAGCAGTACTTC. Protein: CASRTGTGAYEQYF.

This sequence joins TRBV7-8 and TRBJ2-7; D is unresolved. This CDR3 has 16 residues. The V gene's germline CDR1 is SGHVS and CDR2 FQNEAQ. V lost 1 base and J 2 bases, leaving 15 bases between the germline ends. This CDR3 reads CASSLGGYSDAYEQYF. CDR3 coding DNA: TGTGCCAGCAGCTTAGGCGGCTATTCGGACGCCTACGAGCAGTACTTC. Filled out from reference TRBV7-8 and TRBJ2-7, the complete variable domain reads GAGVSQSPRYKVAKRGQDVALRCDPISGHVSLFWYQQALGQGPEFLTYFQNEAQLDKSGLPSDRFFAERPEGSVSTLKIQRTQQEDSAVYLCASSLGGYSDAYEQYFGPGTRLTVT.

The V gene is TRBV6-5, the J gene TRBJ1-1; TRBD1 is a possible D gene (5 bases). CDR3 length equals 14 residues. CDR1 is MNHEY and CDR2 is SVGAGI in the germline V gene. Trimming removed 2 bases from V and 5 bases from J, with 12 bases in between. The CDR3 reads CASSYERGWTEAFF. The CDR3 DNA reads TGTGCCAGCAGTTACGAGAGGGGATGGACTGAAGCTTTCTTT.

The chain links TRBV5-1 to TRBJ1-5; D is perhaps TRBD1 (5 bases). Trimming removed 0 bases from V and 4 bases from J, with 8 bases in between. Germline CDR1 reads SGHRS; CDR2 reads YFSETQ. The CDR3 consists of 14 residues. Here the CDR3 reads CASSLGRGNQPQHF. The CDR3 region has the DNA TGCGCCAGCAGCTTGGGGAGGGGTAATCAGCCCCAGCATTTT.

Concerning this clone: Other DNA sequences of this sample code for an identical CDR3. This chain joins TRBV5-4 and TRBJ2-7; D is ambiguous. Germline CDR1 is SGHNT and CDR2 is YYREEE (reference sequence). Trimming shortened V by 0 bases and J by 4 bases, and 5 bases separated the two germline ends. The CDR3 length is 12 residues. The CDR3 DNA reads TGTGCCAGCAGCTTGGTGGGTTACGAGCAGTACTTC. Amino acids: CASSLVGYEQYF.

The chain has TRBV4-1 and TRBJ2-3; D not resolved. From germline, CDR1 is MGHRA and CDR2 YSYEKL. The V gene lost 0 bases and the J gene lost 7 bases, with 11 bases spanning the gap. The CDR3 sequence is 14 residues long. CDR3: CASSQESRIYTQYF. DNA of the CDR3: TGCGCCAGCAGCCAAGAAAGTAGAATATATACGCAGTATTTT.

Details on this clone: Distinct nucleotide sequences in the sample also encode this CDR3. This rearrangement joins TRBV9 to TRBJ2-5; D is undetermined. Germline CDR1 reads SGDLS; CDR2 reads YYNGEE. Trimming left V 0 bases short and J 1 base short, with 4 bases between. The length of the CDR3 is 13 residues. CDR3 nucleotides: TGTGCCAGCAGCGTAGCCCGCCAAGAGACCCAGTACTTC. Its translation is CASSVARQETQYF.

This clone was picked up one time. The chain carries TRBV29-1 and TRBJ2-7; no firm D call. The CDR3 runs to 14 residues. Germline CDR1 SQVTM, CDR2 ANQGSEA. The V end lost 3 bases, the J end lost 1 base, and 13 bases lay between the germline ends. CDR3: CSVDGLAGSYEQYF. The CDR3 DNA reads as TGCAGCGTTGACGGCCTGGCAGGATCCTACGAGCAGTACTTC.

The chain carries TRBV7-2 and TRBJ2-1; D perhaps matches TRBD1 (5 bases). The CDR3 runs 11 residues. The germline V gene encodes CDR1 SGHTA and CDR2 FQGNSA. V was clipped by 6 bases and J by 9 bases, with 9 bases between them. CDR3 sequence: CASRKGPEQFF. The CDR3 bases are TGTGCCAGCAGAAAGGGGCCTGAGCAGTTCTTC.

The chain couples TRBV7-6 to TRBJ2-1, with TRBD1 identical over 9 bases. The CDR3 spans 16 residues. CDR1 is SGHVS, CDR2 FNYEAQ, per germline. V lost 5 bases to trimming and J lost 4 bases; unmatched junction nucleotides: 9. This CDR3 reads CASSIGPGQGYNEQFF. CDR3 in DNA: TGTGCCAGCAGCATTGGTCCCGGACAGGGGTACAATGAGCAGTTCTTC. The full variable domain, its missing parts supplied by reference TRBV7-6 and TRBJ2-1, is GAGVSQSPRYKVTKRGQDVALRCDPISGHVSLYWYRQALGQGPEFLTYFNYEAQQDKSGLPNDRFSAERPEGSISTLTIQRTEQRDSAMYRCASSIGPGQGYNEQFFGPGTRLTVL.

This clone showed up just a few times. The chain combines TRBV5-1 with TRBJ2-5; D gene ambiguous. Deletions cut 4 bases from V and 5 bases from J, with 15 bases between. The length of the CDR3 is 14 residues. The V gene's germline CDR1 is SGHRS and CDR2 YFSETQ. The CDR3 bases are TGCGCCAGCAGCCCTGAGGCCAGCCGGGAGACCCAGTACTTC. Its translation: CASSPEASRETQYF.

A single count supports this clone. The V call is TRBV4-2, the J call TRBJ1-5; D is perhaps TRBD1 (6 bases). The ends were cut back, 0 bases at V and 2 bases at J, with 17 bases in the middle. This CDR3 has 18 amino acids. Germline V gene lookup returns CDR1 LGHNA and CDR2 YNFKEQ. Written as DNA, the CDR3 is TGTGCCAGCAGCCAAGAAGCGGGGGGGCGGAGGGGCAATCAGCCCCAGCATTTT. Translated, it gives CASSQEAGGRRGNQPQHF.